Listed below are T cell receptor beta chains from one sample, sequenced in a study of control samples from healthy donors and cancer patients. The repertoire was sequenced with immunoSEQ multiplex PCR; TCRdb's copy has only in-frame clones and lacks some. The data show fewer than 85,000 clones, around 89% seen once. Sequencing was performed on blood. The receptors shown here come from a man between 45 and 60 years old in good health. Each CDR3 is given with its conserved first and last residue. D genes are given only for firm matches. The size field is filled for only some rows; it gives once, few, many or a size class.

CDR3 length: 15; D gene: TRBD1; J gene: TRBJ2-3; V gene: TRBV11-1; clone size: .; CDR3 DNA: TGTGCCAGCAGCCGGTCCGGGACAGTCACAGATACGCAGTATTTT; CDR3 protein: CASSRSGTVTDTQYF
CDR3 length: 16; D gene: .; J gene: TRBJ2-3; V gene: TRBV5-1; clone size: .; CDR3 DNA: TGCGCCAGCAGCTTGCGGGACACCATTAGCACAGATACGCAGTATTTT; CDR3 protein: CASSLRDTISTDTQYF
CDR3 length: 15; D gene: TRBD2; J gene: TRBJ2-1; V gene: TRBV13; clone size: .; CDR3 DNA: TGTGCCAGCAGAATAGAAGCGGGGGGCAAACTCGGGCAGTTCTTC; CDR3 protein: CASRIEAGGKLGQFF
CDR3 length: 15; D gene: TRBD1; J gene: TRBJ2-3; V gene: TRBV10-1; clone size: .; CDR3 DNA: TGCGCCAGCAGCCAGTCGACAGGGGGCGCAGATACGCAGTATTTT; CDR3 protein: CASSQSTGGADTQYF
CDR3 length: 12; D gene: .; J gene: TRBJ2-2; V gene: TRBV12-3/TRBV12-4; clone size: .; CDR3 DNA: TGTGCCAGCACCCCATCCGGAGGGGAGCTGTTTTTT; CDR3 protein: CASTPSGGELFF
CDR3 length: 11; D gene: .; J gene: TRBJ2-1; V gene: TRBV29-1; clone size: .; CDR3 DNA: TGCAGCGTAGCAATAACGTCTGAGCAGTTCTTC; CDR3 protein: CSVAITSEQFF
CDR3 length: 16; D gene: .; J gene: TRBJ2-1; V gene: TRBV7-6; clone size: .; CDR3 DNA: TGTGCCAGCAGCTTGGTTCGTCCAGATTCCTACAATGAGCAGTTCTTC; CDR3 protein: CASSLVRPDSYNEQFF
CDR3 length: 16; D gene: .; J gene: TRBJ2-3; V gene: TRBV20-1; clone size: .; CDR3 DNA: TGCAGTGCTAGTCGTAACATCGGAGCGGACACAGATACGCAGTATTTT; CDR3 protein: CSASRNIGADTDTQYF
CDR3 length: 15; D gene: .; J gene: TRBJ2-1; V gene: TRBV20-1; clone size: once; CDR3 DNA: TGCAGTGCTAGTGCCATTGGGACCTCCTACAATGAGCAGTTCTTC; CDR3 protein: CSASAIGTSYNEQFF
CDR3 length: 16; D gene: .; J gene: TRBJ2-2; V gene: TRBV5-1; clone size: few; CDR3 DNA: TGCGCCAGCAGCTTTCCAACGCCGGCGAACACCGGGGAGCTGTTTTTT; CDR3 protein: CASSFPTPANTGELFF
CDR3 length: 17; D gene: TRBD1; J gene: TRBJ1-2; V gene: TRBV29-1; clone size: .; CDR3 DNA: TGCAGCGTTGACAGTTTATCCGGGACAGGCATACACTATGGCTACACCTTC; CDR3 protein: CSVDSLSGTGIHYGYTF
CDR3 length: 12; D gene: .; J gene: TRBJ2-3; V gene: TRBV2; clone size: .; CDR3 DNA: TGTGCCAGCAGTGAAAGTTCAGATACGCAGTATTTT; CDR3 protein: CASSESSDTQYF
CDR3 length: 12; D gene: .; J gene: TRBJ2-3; V gene: TRBV24-1; clone size: .; CDR3 DNA: TGTGCCACCAGTGATTTTGGGGATACGCAGTATTTT; CDR3 protein: CATSDFGDTQYF
CDR3 length: 15; D gene: .; J gene: TRBJ2-7; V gene: TRBV5-5; clone size: .; CDR3 DNA: TGTGCCAGCAGCTCCGACGCGGGGAGGTCCTACGAGCAGTACTTC; CDR3 protein: CASSSDAGRSYEQYF
CDR3 length: 16; D gene: .; J gene: TRBJ2-2; V gene: TRBV5-1; clone size: .; CDR3 DNA: TGCGCCAGCAGCTTGGGGCAGCCAACGAACACCGGGGAGCTGTTTTTT; CDR3 protein: CASSLGQPTNTGELFF
CDR3 length: 15; D gene: TRBD1; J gene: TRBJ1-2; V gene: TRBV11-2; clone size: .; CDR3 DNA: TGTGCCAGCACCATAGGGGGCAGGGGGCAAGGTGGCTACACCTTC; CDR3 protein: CASTIGGRGQGGYTF
CDR3 length: 16; D gene: TRBD2; J gene: TRBJ2-3; V gene: TRBV4-2; clone size: .; CDR3 DNA: TGTGCCAGCAGCGATAGCGGGGGCCGCTACACAGATACGCAGTATTTT; CDR3 protein: CASSDSGGRYTDTQYF
CDR3 length: 14; D gene: .; J gene: TRBJ2-3; V gene: TRBV6-2/TRBV6-3; clone size: .; CDR3 DNA: TGTGCCAGCAGTAGCAGGGTTCGGGCAGATACGCAGTATTTT; CDR3 protein: CASSSRVRADTQYF
CDR3 length: 13; D gene: .; J gene: TRBJ1-1; V gene: TRBV7-9; clone size: once; CDR3 DNA: TGTGCCAGCAGCTTAAATTCGGGCACTGAAGCTTTCTTT; CDR3 protein: CASSLNSGTEAFF
CDR3 length: 19; D gene: .; J gene: TRBJ2-2; V gene: TRBV7-8; clone size: once; CDR3 DNA: TGTGCCAGCAGCAATGACATGGGGTACGGCCAGCGCGACACCGGGGAGCTGTTTTTT; CDR3 protein: CASSNDMGYGQRDTGELFF
CDR3 length: 13; D gene: .; J gene: TRBJ1-1; V gene: TRBV11-1; clone size: .; CDR3 DNA: TGTGCCAGCAGCTCAGGGTTTTACACTGAAGCTTTCTTT; CDR3 protein: CASSSGFYTEAFF
CDR3 length: 15; D gene: TRBD1; J gene: TRBJ2-1; V gene: TRBV29-1; clone size: .; CDR3 DNA: TGCAGCGTTGAGCTCTATAGGGGGCCTACGGATGAGCAGTTCTTC; CDR3 protein: CSVELYRGPTDEQFF
CDR3 length: 14; D gene: .; J gene: TRBJ1-4; V gene: TRBV5-8; clone size: .; CDR3 DNA: TGTGCCAGCAGCCCCAGGAGGGTTTATGAAAAACTGTTTTTT; CDR3 protein: CASSPRRVYEKLFF
CDR3 length: 14; D gene: TRBD1; J gene: TRBJ1-2; V gene: TRBV5-1; clone size: .; CDR3 DNA: TGCGCCAGCAGCCCGGACAGGGGAAACTCTGGCTACACCTTC; CDR3 protein: CASSPDRGNSGYTF
CDR3 length: 14; D gene: TRBD1; J gene: TRBJ2-3; V gene: TRBV3-1/TRBV3-2; clone size: .; CDR3 DNA: TGTGCCAGCAGCCGGGACAGGCGCACAGATACGCAGTATTTT; CDR3 protein: CASSRDRRTDTQYF
CDR3 length: 16; D gene: TRBD2; J gene: TRBJ2-5; V gene: TRBV7-3; clone size: .; CDR3 DNA: TGTGCCAGCAGCTTGACTAGCGGGGGGTCTGAGGAGACCCAGTACTTC; CDR3 protein: CASSLTSGGSEETQYF
CDR3 length: 16; D gene: .; J gene: TRBJ2-7; V gene: TRBV5-4; clone size: .; CDR3 DNA: TGTGCCAGCAGCTTGGATCTTGCCGGCTCAGCCTACGAGCAGTACTTC; CDR3 protein: CASSLDLAGSAYEQYF
CDR3 length: 15; D gene: .; J gene: TRBJ2-3; V gene: TRBV6-1; clone size: .; CDR3 DNA: TGTGCCAGCAGTGAACTTGGGACTAGCACAGATACGCAGTATTTT; CDR3 protein: CASSELGTSTDTQYF
CDR3 length: 15; D gene: .; J gene: TRBJ1-1; V gene: TRBV9; clone size: once; CDR3 DNA: TGTGCCAGCAGCGTAGATATAGATATGAACACTGAAGCTTTCTTT; CDR3 protein: CASSVDIDMNTEAFF
CDR3 length: 16; D gene: .; J gene: TRBJ1-2; V gene: TRBV6-4; clone size: .; CDR3 DNA: TGTGCCAGCAGTGACTCCGGGGGTCAAGGCGGGTATGGCTACACCTTC; CDR3 protein: CASSDSGGQGGYGYTF
CDR3 length: 13; D gene: .; J gene: TRBJ1-1; V gene: TRBV7-2; clone size: .; CDR3 DNA: TGTGCCAGCAGCTCTTGGGGGAACACTGAAGCTTTCTTT; CDR3 protein: CASSSWGNTEAFF
CDR3 length: 18; D gene: TRBD2; J gene: TRBJ2-3; V gene: TRBV4-1; clone size: few; CDR3 DNA: TGCGCCAGCAGCCAAGCGACTAGCGGGGGGGCGAGCACAGATACGCAGTATTTT; CDR3 protein: CASSQATSGGASTDTQYF
CDR3 length: 12; D gene: .; J gene: TRBJ2-3; V gene: TRBV5-4; clone size: .; CDR3 DNA: TGTGCCAGCAGCTTGCCCGCAGATACGCAGTATTTT; CDR3 protein: CASSLPADTQYF
CDR3 length: 12; D gene: .; J gene: TRBJ2-2; V gene: TRBV5-5; clone size: .; CDR3 DNA: TGTGCCAGCAGCTTGGCAACCGGGGAGCTGTTTTTT; CDR3 protein: CASSLATGELFF
CDR3 length: 14; D gene: TRBD1; J gene: TRBJ2-7; V gene: TRBV2; clone size: .; CDR3 DNA: TGTGCCAGCAGTGGGGACAGGGGAGGATACGAGCAGTACTTC; CDR3 protein: CASSGDRGGYEQYF
CDR3 length: 14; D gene: TRBD1; J gene: TRBJ1-1; V gene: TRBV2; clone size: .; CDR3 DNA: TGTGCCAGCAGCCCCGACAGGGTGCGCACTGAAGCTTTCTTT; CDR3 protein: CASSPDRVRTEAFF
CDR3 length: 11; D gene: .; J gene: TRBJ2-1; V gene: TRBV29-1; clone size: .; CDR3 DNA: TGCAGCGCTGATAATTACAATGAGCAGTTCTTC; CDR3 protein: CSADNYNEQFF
CDR3 length: 11; D gene: .; J gene: TRBJ2-1; V gene: TRBV2; clone size: .; CDR3 DNA: TGTGCCAGCAGTTTGCGCAATGAGCAGTTCTTC; CDR3 protein: CASSLRNEQFF
CDR3 length: 16; D gene: TRBD1; J gene: TRBJ2-7; V gene: TRBV9; clone size: .; CDR3 DNA: TGTGCCAGCAGCGTAGAACCGGGACAGGCCACCTACGAGCAGTACTTC; CDR3 protein: CASSVEPGQATYEQYF
CDR3 length: 16; D gene: .; J gene: TRBJ2-2; V gene: TRBV30; clone size: .; CDR3 DNA: TGTGCCTGGAGTGTAACCTCCTTGAAGAACACCGGGGAGCTGTTTTTT; CDR3 protein: CAWSVTSLKNTGELFF
CDR3 length: 11; D gene: .; J gene: TRBJ2-3; V gene: TRBV3-1/TRBV3-2; clone size: few; CDR3 DNA: TGTGCCAGCAGACTGGACAATACGCAGTATTTT; CDR3 protein: CASRLDNTQYF
CDR3 length: 17; D gene: TRBD2; J gene: TRBJ2-2; V gene: TRBV6-2/TRBV6-3; clone size: .; CDR3 DNA: TGTGCCAGCAGTCGGACTAGCGGGGGGGCTTGGACCGGGGAGCTGTTTTTT; CDR3 protein: CASSRTSGGAWTGELFF
CDR3 length: 18; D gene: TRBD1; J gene: TRBJ1-6; V gene: TRBV5-1; clone size: .; CDR3 DNA: TGCGCCAGCAGCTTGGTTCCTTGGGGACAGGGGGTTCGGTCACCCCTCCACTTT; CDR3 protein: CASSLVPWGQGVRSPLHF
CDR3 length: 14; D gene: .; J gene: TRBJ1-2; V gene: TRBV7-2; clone size: .; CDR3 DNA: TGTGCCAGCAGCTTAGTCGGGGGAACCTATGGCTACACCTTC; CDR3 protein: CASSLVGGTYGYTF
CDR3 length: 15; D gene: TRBD1; J gene: TRBJ1-5; V gene: TRBV6-6; clone size: .; CDR3 DNA: TGTGCCAGCAGTCAAACGCACAGGGGTGATCAGCCCCAGCATTTT; CDR3 protein: CASSQTHRGDQPQHF
CDR3 length: 13; D gene: TRBD2; J gene: TRBJ2-4; V gene: TRBV30; clone size: .; CDR3 DNA: TGTGCCTGGAGGGGGGAGGCGGGGGACATTCAGTACTTC; CDR3 protein: CAWRGEAGDIQYF